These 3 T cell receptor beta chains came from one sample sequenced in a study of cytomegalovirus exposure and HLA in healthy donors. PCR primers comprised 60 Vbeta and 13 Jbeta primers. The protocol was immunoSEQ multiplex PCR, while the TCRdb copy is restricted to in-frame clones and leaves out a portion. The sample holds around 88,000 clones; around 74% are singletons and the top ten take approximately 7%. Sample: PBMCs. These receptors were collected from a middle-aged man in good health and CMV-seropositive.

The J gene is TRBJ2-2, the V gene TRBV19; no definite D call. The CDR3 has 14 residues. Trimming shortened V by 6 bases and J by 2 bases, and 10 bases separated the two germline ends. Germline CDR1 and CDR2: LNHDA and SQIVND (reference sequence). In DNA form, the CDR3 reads TGTGCCAGTAGAGGAGCAAGTAACACCGGGGAGCTGTTTTTT. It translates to CASRGASNTGELFF.

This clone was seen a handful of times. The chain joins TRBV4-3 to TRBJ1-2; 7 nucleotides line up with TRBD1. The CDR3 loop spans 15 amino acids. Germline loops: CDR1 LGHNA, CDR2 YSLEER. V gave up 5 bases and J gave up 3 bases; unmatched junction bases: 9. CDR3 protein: CASSVSPGQHYGYTF. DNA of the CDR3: TGCGCCAGCAGCGTATCGCCGGGACAGCACTATGGCTACACCTTC.

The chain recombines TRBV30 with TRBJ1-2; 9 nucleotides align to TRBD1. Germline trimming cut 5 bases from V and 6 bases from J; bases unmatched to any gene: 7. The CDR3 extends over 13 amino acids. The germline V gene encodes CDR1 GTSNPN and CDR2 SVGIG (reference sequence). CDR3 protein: CAWDRGGKDGYTF. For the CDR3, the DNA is TGTGCCTGGGACAGGGGGGGTAAGGATGGCTACACCTTC.